Each of the 18 T cell receptor beta chains below was sequenced from the same sample in a study of shared clonotypes between healthy human individuals. Sequencing was performed with immunoSEQ multiplex PCR; in TCRdb, only in-frame clones are kept and a portion is missing. The sample lists under 2.5 million clones, 85% to 95% occurring once. Sequenced material: naive CD4+ T cells from PBMCs. Noted subset: CD45RA+ positively selected. These receptors were collected from a man younger than 35 in good health. Some clones in this sample may be carry-over from other donors' samples.

The chain is built from TRBV4-2 and TRBJ1-4; D is ambiguous. The V gene's germline CDR1 is LGHNA and CDR2 YNFKEQ. V was cut by 1 base and J by 1 base, with 10 bases left in between. CDR3 length equals 16 residues. In DNA, the CDR3 is TGTGCCAGCAGCCAAGGGGAAAGGTTAACTAATGAAAAACTGTTTTTT. Its translation: CASSQGERLTNEKLFF.

V usage is TRBV28 and J usage is TRBJ2-7, with a tentative D call TRBD2 (6 bases). The CDR3 runs to 14 residues. V dropped 2 bases and J dropped 3 bases, with 11 bases sitting between them. Germline V gene sequence: CDR1 MDHEN, CDR2 SYDVKM. For the CDR3, the DNA is TGTGCCAGCAGTTTACTAGCGCCGTACTACGAGCAGTACTTC. It yields the protein CASSLLAPYYEQYF.

The gene calls are TRBV7-2 and TRBJ2-3; the D gene is possibly TRBD2 (6 bases). The V gene's germline CDR1 is SGHTA and CDR2 FQGNSA. The CDR3 sequence is 15 residues long. V gave up 5 bases and J gave up 6 bases, with 18 bases separating them. CDR3: CASSPRGLALDTQYF. CDR3 in DNA: TGTGCCAGCAGCCCCAGAGGCCTAGCGCTGGATACGCAGTATTTT.

V usage is TRBV2 and J usage is TRBJ1-5, with TRBD1 matching over 8 bases. CDR1 is SNHLY and CDR2 is FYNNEI in the germline V gene. CDR3 size: 15 residues. The junction had 7 bases not matched to a gene; V was cut back by 6 bases and J by 3 bases. As DNA, the CDR3 is TGTGCCAGCAGAAAGACGGACAGGGCCAATCAGCCCCAGCATTTT. Amino acids: CASRKTDRANQPQHF.

This rearrangement joins TRBV6-1 to TRBJ1-3; D is undetermined. The length of the CDR3 is 15 residues. Trimming shortened V by 10 bases and J by 0 bases, and 16 bases separated the two germline ends. Germline V gene data show CDR1 as MNHNS and CDR2 as SASEGT. This CDR3 is CATLVAPISGNTIYF. The CDR3 DNA sequence: TGTGCCACCCTGGTTGCGCCCATCTCTGGAAACACCATATATTTT.

The chain carries TRBV11-3 and TRBJ2-5, with TRBD2 matching over 14 bases. V lost 4 bases to trimming and J lost 5 bases; unmatched junction nucleotides: 6. Per germline, CDR1 SGHNT and CDR2 YENEEA. The CDR3 loop spans 16 amino acids. The CDR3: CASSSGLAGGMETQYF. CDR3 nucleotides: TGTGCCAGCAGCTCAGGACTAGCGGGAGGAATGGAGACCCAGTACTTC.

This clone turned up a few times. The J gene is TRBJ2-1, the V gene TRBV9; the D is unclear. CDR3 size: 12 residues. Deletions cut 1 base from V and 3 bases from J, with 2 bases between. Germline lookup yields CDR1 SGDLS and CDR2 YYNGEE. For the CDR3, the DNA is TGTGCCAGCAGCGTAAGCTACAATGAGCAGTTCTTC. It codes for CASSVSYNEQFF.

The chain uses TRBV5-1 and TRBJ2-7, with TRBD1 identical over 9 bases. CDR1 SGHRS and CDR2 YFSETQ come from the germline V gene. V lost 3 bases and J lost 7; bases outside the gene matches: 14. The CDR3 runs 16 residues. The CDR3 DNA follows: TGCGCCAGCAGCTCATTGGGCGCGGGACAGGGTGAAGAGCAGTACTTC. Translation: CASSSLGAGQGEEQYF.

The genes are TRBV20-1 and TRBJ2-1; 7 bases agree with TRBD1. This CDR3 contains 11 residues. Germline V gene sequence: CDR1 DFQATT, CDR2 SNEGSKA (reference sequence). After removal of 8 bases from V and 6 bases from J, the junction contained 4 bases not matched to a gene. CDR3 DNA sequence: TGCAGTACCTCAGGGGGCAATGAGCAGTTCTTC. Protein product: CSTSGGNEQFF.

The genes are TRBV14 and TRBJ1-1; TRBD1 agrees at 8 bases. V dropped 4 bases and J dropped 7; count of bases not matched to a gene: 5. Per germline, CDR1 SGHDN and CDR2 FVKESK. The CDR3 spans 13 residues. The CDR3 loop reads CASSRQGRDEAFF. In nucleotides, the CDR3 is TGTGCCAGCAGCCGACAGGGGAGGGATGAAGCTTTCTTT.

The chain recombines TRBV11-2 with TRBJ1-1; tentative D call: TRBD1 (5 bases). Germline assignment: CDR1 SGHAT and CDR2 FQNNGV. The CDR3 has 12 residues. Trimming cost V 2 bases and J 10 bases, with 11 bases left between them. The CDR3 region has the DNA TGTGCCAGCAGCTTAATAGGGACTCGAGCTTTCTTT. This codes for CASSLIGTRAFF.

The J gene is TRBJ2-6, the V gene TRBV19; 7 bases agree with TRBD1. The CDR3 sequence is 15 residues long. The germline CDR1 and CDR2 sequences are LNHDA and SQIVND (reference sequence). Trimming at V came to 5 bases and at J to 2 bases, leaving 3 bases not matched to a gene. CDR3 nucleotides: TGTGCCAGTAGTCACAGGGGTCCTGGGGCCAACGTCCTGACTTTC. Translation gives CASSHRGPGANVLTF.

V is TRBV27 and J is TRBJ2-6; 9 bases agree with TRBD1. The V gene end was trimmed by 10 bases and the J gene end by 2 bases; junction bases not matched to a gene: 12. CDR3 size: 17 residues. From germline, CDR1 is MNHEY and CDR2 SMNVEV (reference sequence). Written as DNA, the CDR3 is TGTGCCACCGGTCCGGGACAGGGCGTTACTGGGGCCAACGTCCTGACTTTC. It encodes CATGPGQGVTGANVLTF.

Concerning this clone: This specimen includes other DNA sequences encoding the same CDR3. The rearrangement links TRBV6-5 to TRBJ2-1, with D perhaps TRBD2 (5 bases). CDR3 length: 11 residues. The V and J ends lost 9 bases and 6 bases respectively, with 9 bases between them. The V gene's germline CDR1 is MNHEY and CDR2 SVGAGI. CDR3 in amino acids: CASGGGNEQFF. The CDR3 nucleotides read TGTGCCAGTGGTGGAGGCAATGAGCAGTTCTTC.

The chain joins TRBV30 to TRBJ1-3; D is perhaps TRBD1 (5 bases). Germline lookup yields CDR1 GTSNPN and CDR2 SVGIG (reference sequence). Between the trimmed V and J ends, which lost 7 bases and 2 bases, there was a span of 12 bases. The CDR3 consists of 13 residues. The CDR3 DNA sequence: TGTGCCTCCACGGGGACGGCTGGAAACACCATATATTTT. Protein product: CASTGTAGNTIYF.

This clone was observed once. The chain joins TRBV5-6 to TRBJ2-1; TRBD1 might be the D (6 bases). CDR1 SGHDT and CDR2 YYEEEE come from the germline V gene. V was clipped by 4 bases and J by 4 bases, with 15 bases between them. The CDR3 runs 15 residues. The CDR3 loop is CASSRQDRRYNEQFF. The CDR3 nucleotides read TGTGCCAGCAGCAGACAAGACAGGCGATACAATGAGCAGTTCTTC.

The chain uses TRBV21-1 and TRBJ2-1; TRBD2 is taken as the D call from the table, unchecked against the DNA. TRBV21-1 is described as a pseudogene. This CDR3 is built from 12 residues. CDR3 amino acids: CASMGGFNEQFF. The DNA for the CDR3 is TGTGCCAGCATGGGGGGGTTCAATGAGCAGTTCTTC.

V gene TRBV5-8 combines with J gene TRBJ2-5; D is perhaps TRBD1 (5 bases). From germline, CDR1 is SGHTS and CDR2 YDEGEE. Trimming took 4 bases from V and 1 from J, leaving 8 bases between them. The CDR3 sequence is 13 residues long. CDR3 protein: CASSQGTQETQYF. The CDR3 nucleotides are TGTGCCAGCAGCCAGGGAACCCAAGAGACCCAGTACTTC.